This T cell receptor (beta chain) appears in the sequencing data of a study of T cell repertoires in cytomegalovirus infection. The CDR3 extends over 13 amino acids. Trimming removed 5 bases from V and 4 bases from J; junction bases left unmatched: 6. Germline V gene data show CDR1 as DFQATT and CDR2 as SNEGSKA (reference sequence). Points on this clonotype: Its antigen is currently unknown.

TCRdb reprocessed the reads with MiXCR, giving one entry per CDR3 protein. This repertoire shows approximately 730,000 distinct CDR3 sequences, about 28% found once; its top ten account for about an eighth. Study-level findings and limits: The cumulative frequency of public TCR beta families identified carriers of CMV plus the relevant HLA.

The clonotype comes from a human donor in good health (CMV status not recorded). Some clones in this sample may be carry-over from other donors' samples. V usage is TRBV20-1 and J usage is TRBJ1-2; 8 bases are shared with TRBD1. Specimen: cultured CD8+ T cells from PBMCs, collected from culture after CMV antigen stimulation. CDR3 sequence (DNA): TGCAGTGCTCCTTCGGGACAGGCCTATGGCTACACCTTC. Translation gives CSAPSGQAYGYTF.